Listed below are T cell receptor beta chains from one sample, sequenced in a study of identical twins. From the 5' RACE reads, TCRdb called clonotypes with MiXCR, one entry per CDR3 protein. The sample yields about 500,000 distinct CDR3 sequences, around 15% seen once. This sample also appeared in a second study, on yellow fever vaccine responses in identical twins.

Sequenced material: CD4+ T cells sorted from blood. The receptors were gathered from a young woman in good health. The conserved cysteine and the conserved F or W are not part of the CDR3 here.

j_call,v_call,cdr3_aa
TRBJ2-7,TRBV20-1,SAGPSGSSYEQY
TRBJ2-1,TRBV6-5,ASSMTGHEQF
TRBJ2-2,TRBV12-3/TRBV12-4,ASRLPGTGELF
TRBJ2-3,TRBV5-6,ASSFWTGRDTQY
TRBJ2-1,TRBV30,AWTPGPIFF
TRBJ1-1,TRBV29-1,SVRDRGRTDTEAF
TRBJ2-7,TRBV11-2,ASSLVFDRGVPYEQY
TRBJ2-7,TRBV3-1,ASSHSQPPSYEQY
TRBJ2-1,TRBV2,ASSGTSAGSEQF
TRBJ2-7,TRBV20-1,SARTRGVQQY
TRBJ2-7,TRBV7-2,ASSLVSASYEQY
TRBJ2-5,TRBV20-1,SARDLRGSQETQY
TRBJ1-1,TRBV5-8,ASSRDSSNTEAF
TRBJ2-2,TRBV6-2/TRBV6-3,ASSRQSYGELF
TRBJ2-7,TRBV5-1,ASSWGGPSSYEQY
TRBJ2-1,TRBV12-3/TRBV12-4,ASSSREVGPYNEQF
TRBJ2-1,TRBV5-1,ASSLALGTGGQDEQF
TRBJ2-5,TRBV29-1,SVNSQQETQY
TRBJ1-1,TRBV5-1,ASSSQGTGGPEAF
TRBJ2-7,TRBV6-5,ASSYLGGRGEQY
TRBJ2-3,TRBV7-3,ASHLCRRKGTDTQC
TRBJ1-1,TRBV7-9,ASSFRGSLTTEAF
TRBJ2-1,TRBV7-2,ASSSQREGLNEQF
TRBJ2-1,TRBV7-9,ASSLWGPDEQF
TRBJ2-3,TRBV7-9,ASSLAWGAGTQY
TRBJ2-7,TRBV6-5,ASSILAGGPYEQY
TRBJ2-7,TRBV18,ASSATQSSYEQY
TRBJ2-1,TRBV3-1,ASSQVGTSLGEQF
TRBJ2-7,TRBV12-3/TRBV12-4,ASSLNLRTSPHYEQY
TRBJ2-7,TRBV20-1,SARFRDRVLYEQY
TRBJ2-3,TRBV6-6,ASRVGGTDAQY
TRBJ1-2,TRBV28,ASSTRGGYGYT
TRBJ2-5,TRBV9,ASSGSGTLKETQY
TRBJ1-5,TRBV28,ASRIGGGQPQH
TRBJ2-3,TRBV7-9,ASGPFTDTQY
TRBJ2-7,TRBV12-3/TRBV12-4,ASRPRQDYEQY
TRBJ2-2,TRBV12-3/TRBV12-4,ASSRTGLMRNTGELF
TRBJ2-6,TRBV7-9,ASSKHRDSGANVLT